This T cell receptor (beta chain) was identified during a study of control samples from healthy donors and cancer patients. The CDR3 totals 16 residues. Germline assignment: CDR1 MNHNS and CDR2 SASEGT. V gave up 3 bases and J gave up 0 bases, with 9 bases separating them. Clones were read by immunoSEQ multiplex PCR, and TCRdb kept only the in-frame ones, dropping some. There are 40,000 to 50,000 clones in the sample; around 94% occur only once, and 24% lies in the top ten. Material: blood. J is TRBJ1-6 and V is TRBV6-1; D uncertain. This TCR derives from a man aged 60 to 69 in good health. CDR3 sequence: CASSDFRSSYNSPLHF. CDR3 in DNA: TGTGCCAGCAGTGATTTCCGGAGCTCCTATAATTCACCCCTCCACTTT.